This T cell receptor (beta chain) emerged from a study of blood T cell repertoires in COVID-19. At the level of the study: T cells, B-cell-depleted T cells, or PBMCs provided the cDNA or gDNA that served as material.

This CDR3 is 17 amino acids long. Germline CDR1 MNHEY, CDR2 SVGEGT. V gave up 0 bases and J gave up 0 bases; unmatched junction bases: 4. The repertoire was sequenced with immunoSEQ multiplex PCR; TCRdb's copy has only in-frame clones and lacks some. The sample consists of more than 200,000 clones, over 75% of them appearing once. Sequenced input: peripheral blood. The chain uses TRBV6-2 or TRBV6-3 and TRBJ1-4; TRBD1 matches 7 bases. The receptor's source is a woman aged 35 to 49 who had recovered from COVID-19. The CDR3 DNA follows: TGTGCCAGCAGTTACTCACAGGGGCGAGCAACTAATGAAAAACTGTTTTTT. This gives the protein CASSYSQGRATNEKLFF.